These 14 T cell receptor beta chains were sequenced from one sample in a study of cytomegalovirus exposure and HLA in healthy donors. The primer mix had 60 Vbeta and 13 Jbeta primers. Profiling relied on immunoSEQ multiplex PCR, and the TCRdb table lists in-frame clones only, not all of them. The sample includes approximately 100,000 clones, about a tenth of them seen just once. The sequencing sample was made of PBMCs. Source of these receptors: a man aged 35-49 years in good health and CMV-seropositive.

The J gene is TRBJ2-3, the V gene TRBV7-8, with D possibly TRBD1 on 6 matching bases. The CDR3 spans 17 residues. V was clipped by 0 bases and J by 4 bases, with 17 bases between them. From germline, CDR1 is SGHVS and CDR2 FQNEAQ. The chain's CDR3 is CASSLAPQGRYSDTQYF. CDR3 nucleotide sequence: TGTGCCAGCAGCTTAGCGCCGCAGGGGCGTTACTCAGATACGCAGTATTTT.

This clone was seen a few times. V and J are TRBV5-6 and TRBJ1-1, with TRBD1 as a possible D gene (5 bases). V was cut by 4 bases and J by 1 base, with 14 bases left in between. Looked up from germline, CDR1 is SGHDT and CDR2 is YYEEEE. The CDR3 has 15 amino acids. This CDR3 is CASSPRGKANTEAFF. The CDR3 nucleotides are TGTGCCAGCAGCCCCCGGGGGAAAGCGAACACTGAAGCTTTCTTT.

This clone turned up a few times. This rearrangement joins TRBV6-5 to TRBJ1-2; 8 bases fit TRBD1. CDR1 is MNHEY and CDR2 is SVGAGI in the germline V gene. There are 15 residues in the CDR3. The ends lost 4 bases at V and 4 bases at J; junction bases unmatched: 8. For the CDR3, the DNA is TGTGCCAGCAGTTCCCGACAGGGGTATTCCTATGGCTACACCTTC. Its protein product is CASSSRQGYSYGYTF.

This clone was seen more than once but under ten times. The chain joins TRBV9 to TRBJ1-2, with D possibly TRBD1 on 5 matching bases. Between the trimmed V and J ends, which lost 2 bases and 4 bases, there was a span of 9 bases. CDR3 length: 13 residues. Looked up from germline, CDR1 is SGDLS and CDR2 is YYNGEE. CDR3 sequence reads: CASSVDSAYGYTF. The CDR3 region has the DNA TGTGCCAGCAGCGTCGACAGCGCCTATGGCTACACCTTC.

This clone has only a few counts. The rearrangement joins TRBV6-6 to TRBJ2-2; possible D gene TRBD2, 6 bases. Germline V gives CDR1 MNHNY, CDR2 SVGAGI (reference sequence). This CDR3 comprises 14 residues. V shed 7 bases and J shed 3 bases, with 12 bases lying between them. The CDR3 DNA reads as TGTGCCAGCATCATATGGGGGGACACCGGGGAGCTGTTTTTT. This codes for CASIIWGDTGELFF.

J is TRBJ2-1 and V is TRBV21-1; the table's TRBD2 call for D was not verified on the DNA. TRBV21-1 is an annotated pseudogene. This CDR3 region has 18 residues. The CDR3: CASSSPQGAGGGDNEQFF. DNA for the CDR3: TGTGCCAGCAGCTCACCCCAGGGAGCGGGAGGAGGAGACAATGAGCAGTTCTTC.

The chain links TRBV12-5 to TRBJ2-7; TRBD1 aligns across 11 bases. CDR3 length: 14 residues. Germline-derived CDR1 and CDR2 are LGHNT and FRNRAP. With 5 bases clipped from V and 2 bases from J, the junction kept 2 bases outside the gene matches. The CDR3 loop reads CASGPGQGAYEQYF. The CDR3 region has the DNA TGTGCTAGTGGTCCGGGACAGGGGGCCTACGAGCAGTACTTC.

Details on this clone: One junction end does not reproduce the germline sequence, and a read error may be involved. The chain combines TRBV25-1 with TRBJ2-3, with TRBD2 matching 9 bases. The length of the CDR3 is 11 residues. Germline CDR1 is MGHDK and CDR2 is SYGVNS. Here the CDR3 reads CASNGMGLAHF. The CDR3 region has the DNA TGTGCCAGCAATGGTATGGGACTAGCCCATTTT.

This clone came up a few times. The J gene is TRBJ2-3, the V gene TRBV7-2; 7 bases map to TRBD2. The ends lost 3 bases at V and 4 bases at J; junction bases unmatched: 10. The CDR3 is 16 residues long. Germline CDR1 is SGHTA and CDR2 is FQGNSA. For the CDR3, the DNA is TGTGCCAGCAGCTTTCTTGCGGGAGTCGTCGCAGATACGCAGTATTTT. This codes for CASSFLAGVVADTQYF.

This clone turned up a few times. The chain joins TRBV4-1 to TRBJ2-5; TRBD2 matches at 10 bases. After removal of 4 bases from V and 3 bases from J, the junction contained 2 bases not matched to a gene. The CDR3 length is 14 residues. Per the germline V gene, CDR1 is MGHRA and CDR2 is YSYEKL. The DNA of the CDR3 is TGCGCCAGCAGCCGAACTAGCGGGAAAGAGACCCAGTACTTC. As protein: CASSRTSGKETQYF.

The rearrangement links TRBV27 to TRBJ2-5; 12 bases fit TRBD2. CDR3 size: 16 residues. Germline V gene data show CDR1 as MNHEY and CDR2 as SMNVEV (reference sequence). The junction had 7 bases not matched to a gene; V was cut back by 3 bases and J by 5 bases. Here the CDR3 DNA reads TGTGCCAGCAGTTTTGGACTAGCGGGACGGGGGGAGACCCAGTACTTC. Translation: CASSFGLAGRGETQYF.

The CDR3 DNA is TGTGCCAGCAGCTTAGCCGGGACAGGAACAATGAATCAGCCCCAGCATTTT. Translating it yields CASSLAGTGTMNQPQHF. The rearrangement links TRBV5-5 to TRBJ1-5; the match to TRBD1 covers 8 bases. CDR3 size: 17 residues. After removal of 2 bases from V and 4 bases from J, the junction contained 11 bases not matched to a gene. The germline gives CDR1 SGHKS, CDR2 YYEKEE (reference sequence).

The CDR3 bases are TGTGCCATCAGTGAGTCACGGCAGGGGGCTGGAGAAAAACTGTTTTTT. It is translated as CAISESRQGAGEKLFF. The chain couples TRBV10-3 to TRBJ1-4; 8 nucleotides match TRBD1. Germline values: CDR1 ENHRY, CDR2 SYGVKD. The CDR3 contains 16 residues. V was clipped by 0 bases and J by 8 bases; unmatched bases: 8.

This clone was counted only a few times. In DNA, the CDR3 is TGTGCCAGCAGTTCCCGACAGGGCGGGAAACTGTTTTTT. Translation gives CASSSRQGGKLFF. The chain recombines TRBV2 with TRBJ1-4, with TRBD1 identical over 7 bases. The V gene's germline CDR1 is SNHLY and CDR2 FYNNEI. The CDR3 is made up of 13 amino acids. V was pared by 5 bases and J by 11 bases, with 8 bases of the junction left unmatched.